Following are 28 T cell receptor beta chains from one sample sequenced in a study of T-cell memory formation after mild COVID-19. TCRdb redid the calling of the 5' RACE reads with MiXCR, one entry per CDR3 protein. Here the sample spans under 150,000 distinct CDR3 sequences, around a sixth being singletons. Sequencing was performed on PBMCs or a T cell subset sorted from them (not recorded which). These receptors were taken from an adult woman who had mild COVID-19 (a few samples of this study predate the infection). Cell type and time point are not known.

The V call is TRBV5-1, the J call TRBJ1-2, with 8 bases aligning to TRBD1. Germline CDR1 and CDR2: SGHRS and YFSETQ. The ends lost 2 bases at V and 8 bases at J; junction bases unmatched: 11. This CDR3 region has 15 residues. The CDR3 loop is CASSLGQGAIGGYTF. CDR3 DNA: TGCGCCAGCAGCTTAGGGCAGGGGGCGATCGGCGGCTACACCTTC.

This clonotype was seen many times. The rearrangement uses TRBV11-2 and TRBJ1-2, with D perhaps TRBD1 (5 bases). This CDR3 is 16 amino acids long. Trimming took off 0 bases at V and 4 bases at J, with 15 bases between the two ends. Germline V gene data show CDR1 as SGHAT and CDR2 as FQNNGV. CDR3 residues: CASSLDETRGFYGYTF. The CDR3 nucleotides read TGTGCCAGCAGCTTAGATGAGACAAGGGGCTTCTATGGCTACACCTTC.

This clonotype has more than one count but fewer than ten. The chain uses TRBV5-5 and TRBJ1-1; D is unresolved. This CDR3 has 11 amino acids. CDR1 SGHKS and CDR2 YYEKEE come from the germline V gene (reference sequence). V lost 2 bases to trimming and J lost 7 bases, with 6 bases between them. CDR3 residues: CASSFRVEAFF. The CDR3 DNA is TGTGCCAGCAGCTTTCGAGTTGAAGCTTTCTTT.

The J gene is TRBJ2-1, the V gene TRBV6-5; 8 bases are a match to TRBD1. V lost 3 bases to trimming and J lost 5 bases; unmatched junction nucleotides: 3. CDR1 MNHEY and CDR2 SVGAGI come from the germline V gene. The CDR3 spans 14 residues. Here the CDR3 reads CASSYRTGHNEQFF. For the CDR3, the DNA is TGTGCCAGCAGTTATCGGACAGGGCACAATGAGCAGTTCTTC.

The chain carries TRBV15 and TRBJ2-7; 7 nucleotides line up with TRBD2. J was trimmed by 0 bases and V by 0 bases; bases with no gene match: 8. Germline V gene sequence: CDR1 LNHNV, CDR2 YYDKDF (reference sequence). CDR3 length: 17 residues. Here the CDR3 DNA reads TGTGCCACCAGCAGAGAAATAGGGCTAGCGGTCTCCTACGAGCAGTACTTC. Protein: CATSREIGLAVSYEQYF.

V usage is TRBV29-1 and J usage is TRBJ2-7; D is unclear. Germline V gene lookup returns CDR1 SQVTM and CDR2 ANQGSEA. The CDR3 length is 10 residues. V dropped 4 bases and J dropped 6 bases, with 7 bases sitting between them. For the CDR3, the DNA is TGCAGCGTTGTACAGAGCGAGCAGTACTTC. Translation: CSVVQSEQYF.

This clonotype was seen ten or more times. The rearrangement joins TRBV29-1 to TRBJ2-1; 10 nucleotides align to TRBD2. V was pared by 7 bases and J by 4 bases, with 7 bases of the junction left unmatched. The length of the CDR3 is 14 residues. Germline CDR1 SQVTM, CDR2 ANQGSEA. The CDR3 DNA follows: TGCAGCGAGAGGACTAGCGGCCTTTACAATGAGCAGTTCTTC. It yields the protein CSERTSGLYNEQFF.

The chain links TRBV24-1 to TRBJ1-4; D perhaps matches TRBD1 (5 bases). The CDR3 has 15 residues. The germline V gene encodes CDR1 KGHDR and CDR2 SFDVKD. Deletions cut 3 bases from V and 11 bases from J, with 18 bases between. The CDR3 nucleotides read TGTGCCACCAGTGATGCCGAGGAGCCTAGGGGCAAACTGTTTTTT. It codes for CATSDAEEPRGKLFF.

This chain links TRBV7-2 with TRBJ2-2; TRBD1 aligns across 8 bases. The ends lost 5 bases at V and 7 bases at J; junction bases unmatched: 3. This CDR3 spans 13 amino acids. Germline V CDR1 and CDR2: SGHTA, FQGNSA. CDR3 in amino acids: CASSRQGHGELFF. The CDR3 region has the DNA TGTGCCAGCAGCCGACAGGGGCACGGGGAGCTGTTTTTT.

CDR3 bases: TGCGCCAGCAGCGTCGGCGGAATCTACTCCTACGAGCAGTACTTC. This gives the protein CASSVGGIYSYEQYF. The rearrangement links TRBV5-1 to TRBJ2-7; D unresolved. V was cut by 4 bases and J by 0 bases, with 14 bases left in between. CDR3 size: 15 residues. The V gene's germline CDR1 is SGHRS and CDR2 YFSETQ.

The chain has TRBV12-3 or TRBV12-4 and TRBJ1-2; no definite D call. CDR3 length: 14 residues. V was pared by 6 bases and J by 7 bases, with 18 bases between. CDR3 coding DNA: TGTGCCAGCAGCTCCCGGTTGGAGCCTCTTGGCTACACCTTC. Its protein is CASSSRLEPLGYTF.

This clonotype came up many times. This chain joins TRBV4-1 and TRBJ1-6, with a tentative D call TRBD1 (5 bases). Germline V gives CDR1 MGHRA, CDR2 YSYEKL. With 0 bases removed from V and 11 bases from J, the gap between germline ends came to 14 bases. The CDR3 spans 15 residues. CDR3 protein: CASSQDRAGRTPLHF. CDR3 in DNA: TGCGCCAGCAGCCAAGATCGTGCGGGGCGAACACCCCTCCACTTT.

This clonotype occurred a few times. J is TRBJ2-5 and V is TRBV12-3 or TRBV12-4; 7 positions match TRBD2. The CDR3 loop spans 13 amino acids. V dropped 7 bases and J dropped 2; count of bases not matched to a gene: 4. CDR3 nucleotide sequence: TGTGCCAGCAACCTGGGACTACAAGAGACCCAGTACTTC. Its translation: CASNLGLQETQYF.

V and J are TRBV7-6 and TRBJ1-1, with D perhaps TRBD1 (5 bases). Trimming removed 1 base at V and 1 base at J, with 10 bases between. This CDR3 comprises 15 residues. Germline V gene sequence: CDR1 SGHVS, CDR2 FNYEAQ. The CDR3 spells CASSLGTQGNTEAFF. The CDR3 coding sequence is TGTGCCAGCAGCTTAGGGACCCAGGGGAACACTGAAGCTTTCTTT.

This clonotype was observed many times. The chain couples TRBV18 to TRBJ2-6, with no clear D. Germline values: CDR1 KGHSH, CDR2 LQKENI. V was pared by 1 base and J by 1 base, with 11 bases between. The CDR3 totals 17 residues. CDR3 residues: CASSPLGSFSGANVLTF. The CDR3 DNA follows: TGTGCCAGCTCACCACTGGGTTCGTTTTCTGGGGCCAACGTCCTGACTTTC.

This clonotype was counted a few times. The V gene is TRBV7-6, the J gene TRBJ2-6, with TRBD2 matching 7 bases. V shed 4 bases and J 2 bases; nucleotides not matched to a gene: 8. This CDR3 has 17 residues. CDR1 SGHVS and CDR2 FNYEAQ come from the germline V gene. The CDR3 DNA reads as TGTGCCAGCAGCTCCGGGGGGTCTCTAGCTGGGGCCAACGTCCTGACTTTC. It codes for CASSSGGSLAGANVLTF.

V usage is TRBV7-2 and J usage is TRBJ2-3; TRBD2 matches 7 bases. Germline CDR1 is SGHTA and CDR2 is FQGNSA. The V segment lost 6 bases and the J segment 5 bases; nucleotides outside the gene matches: 5. This CDR3 has 13 residues. The DNA of the CDR3 is TGTGCCAGCAGACTTACTAGCGTAGATACGCAGTATTTT. It codes for CASRLTSVDTQYF.

Only a few counts were recorded for this clonotype. The chain combines TRBV24-1 with TRBJ2-3; 9 positions agree with TRBD1. The V segment lost 4 bases and the J segment 6 bases; nucleotides outside the gene matches: 4. This CDR3 has 14 amino acids. Looked up from germline, CDR1 is KGHDR and CDR2 is SFDVKD. The CDR3 nucleotides read TGTGCCACCAGTGAGGCCGGGACAGGGGATACGCAGTATTTT. This codes for CATSEAGTGDTQYF.

V and J are TRBV12-3 or TRBV12-4 and TRBJ2-1, with D uncertain. Trimming pared 4 bases from V and 3 bases from J, leaving 4 bases between. The CDR3 runs to 12 residues. The chain's CDR3 is CASSWDYNEQFF. The CDR3 coding sequence is TGTGCCAGCAGTTGGGACTACAATGAGCAGTTCTTC.

The chain couples TRBV7-2 to TRBJ2-5; 12 bases are shared with TRBD2. Losses at the gene ends were 10 bases for V and 5 bases for J; bases not matched to a gene: 8. Germline CDR1 is SGHTA and CDR2 is FQGNSA. The CDR3 length is 14 residues. CDR3: CAIRLAGAGETQYF. CDR3 DNA: TGTGCCATCCGACTAGCGGGAGCGGGTGAGACCCAGTACTTC.

This clonotype was counted between two and nine times. This chain links TRBV9 with TRBJ2-7; tentative D call: TRBD2 (6 bases). The CDR3 loop spans 14 amino acids. The germline V gene has CDR1 SGDLS and CDR2 YYNGEE. The V and J ends lost 4 bases and 2 bases respectively, with 13 bases between them. The CDR3 DNA sequence: TGTGCCAGCAGCCCCCGGGACTTTACCTACGAGCAGTACTTC. Residues: CASSPRDFTYEQYF.

This clonotype was detected a few times. The rearrangement joins TRBV2 to TRBJ1-5, with a tentative D call TRBD1 (5 bases). The CDR3 runs 13 residues. Germline loops: CDR1 SNHLY, CDR2 FYNNEI. V was cut by 3 bases and J by 6 bases, with 9 bases left in between. The CDR3 sequence is CASSDQGVQPQHF. The CDR3 region has the DNA TGTGCCAGCAGTGATCAGGGAGTTCAGCCCCAGCATTTT.

Of note for this clonotype: Just one base apart from a much larger clone, this may be a read error. This rearrangement joins TRBV3-1 to TRBJ1-5; TRBD1 might be the D (5 bases). The CDR3 is made up of 14 amino acids. Germline values: CDR1 LGHDT, CDR2 YNNKEL (reference sequence). In DNA form, the CDR3 reads TGTGTCAGCAGCCTCTCGGGTGGGGGACAGCCCCAGCATTTT. It yields the protein CVSSLSGGGQPQHF.

The genes are TRBV3-1 and TRBJ2-2, with unresolved D. The germline V gene encodes CDR1 LGHDT and CDR2 YNNKEL (reference sequence). Trimming pared 7 bases from V and 1 base from J, leaving 1 base between. The CDR3 sequence is 11 residues long. The CDR3 DNA reads TGTGCCAGCAAGAACACCGGGGAGCTGTTTTTT. Residues: CASKNTGELFF.

This clonotype was found a few times. The rearrangement uses TRBV7-9 and TRBJ2-2; 7 nucleotides match TRBD1. The CDR3 has 14 amino acids. CDR1 is SEHNR, CDR2 FQNEAQ, per germline (reference sequence). V was pared by 6 bases and J by 7 bases, with 8 bases of the junction left unmatched. DNA of the CDR3: TGTGCCAGCAGACCGACAGGGATGGTCGGGGAGCTGTTTTTT. It yields the protein CASRPTGMVGELFF.

The rearrangement uses TRBV5-1 and TRBJ2-4; 8 bases map to TRBD1. The CDR3 extends over 16 amino acids. After removal of 3 bases from V and 1 base from J, the junction contained 6 bases not matched to a gene. Per the germline V gene, CDR1 is SGHRS and CDR2 is YFSETQ. CDR3 sequence reads: CASSSEYRGAKNIQYF. CDR3 DNA sequence: TGCGCCAGCAGCTCAGAATACAGGGGGGCCAAAAACATTCAGTACTTC.

The chain carries TRBV19 and TRBJ2-2; 10 nucleotides agree with TRBD1. Germline CDR1 reads LNHDA; CDR2 reads SQIVND (reference sequence). V lost 5 bases, J lost 5 bases, and 8 bases stayed unmatched. This CDR3 has 16 amino acids. The CDR3 spells CASSPRGTGATGELFF. The CDR3 nucleotides are TGTGCCAGTAGTCCCAGGGGGACAGGGGCGACCGGGGAGCTGTTTTTT.

The sample holds a few counts of this clonotype. The chain combines TRBV3-1 with TRBJ1-6, with D maybe TRBD1 (6 bases). Germline-derived CDR1 and CDR2 are LGHDT and YNNKEL (reference sequence). The CDR3 loop spans 14 amino acids. The V end lost 4 bases, the J end lost 9 bases, and 13 bases lay between the germline ends. The CDR3 sequence is CASSLKDRSSPLHF. DNA for the CDR3: TGTGCCAGCAGCCTCAAAGACAGGAGTTCACCCCTCCACTTT.